The subject of this entry is one TCR beta chain. These data are taken from a study of blood T cell repertoires in COVID-19. Study-wide background: The study drew acute and convalescent COVID-19 samples from the United States, Italy and Spain. T cells, B-cell-depleted T cells, or PBMCs provided the cDNA or gDNA that served as material.

Source study methods: By means of reference gene primer amplification, nucleated cell counts were estimated. Only in-frame clones appear in the TCRdb table, and some are missing; sequencing was by immunoSEQ multiplex PCR. V, J and clone size derive from that table, while D and trimming were established from the DNA sequence. This sample has about 130,000 clones, with 60% to 85% found just once. This clonotype was sampled from a man older than 75 with acute or convalescent COVID-19. Sequencing input: peripheral blood.

The CDR3 DNA is TGTGCCAGCAGCCGAGGGGGCATAGATACGCAGTATTTT. Its protein is CASSRGGIDTQYF. The gene calls are TRBV7-3 and TRBJ2-3; 7 bases line up with TRBD1. The CDR3 consists of 13 residues. Germline-derived CDR1 and CDR2 are SGHTA and FQGTGA. The trim removed 5 bases at V and 5 bases at J, leaving 4 bases unmatched.